This passage covers 7 T cell receptor beta chains from one sample sequenced in a study of OX40 agonist ivuxolimab in advanced cancers. Profiling relied on immunoSEQ multiplex PCR, and the TCRdb table lists in-frame clones only, not all of them. The repertoire holds 72,000 or so clones, roughly 89% seen once, with more than 9.5% in the top ten. Specimen: CD4+ or CD8+ T cells sorted from blood, collected in a trial of the OX40 agonist ivuxolimab. These receptors all come from an adult with an advanced solid tumor such as melanoma, head and neck, liver or kidney cancer.

The V gene is TRBV27, the J gene TRBJ2-7; D gene ambiguous. CDR3 size: 15 residues. V was pared by 2 bases and J by 4 bases, with 15 bases between. CDR1 and CDR2 (germline): MNHEY, SMNVEV (reference sequence). The CDR3 protein is CASSLIVGRAYEQYF. In nucleotides, the CDR3 is TGTGCCAGCAGTTTAATAGTGGGTAGGGCTTACGAGCAGTACTTC.

V usage is TRBV11-2 and J usage is TRBJ1-1; D not certain. The V end lost 4 bases, the J end lost 1 base, and 13 bases lay between the germline ends. The germline CDR1 and CDR2 sequences are SGHAT and FQNNGV. The CDR3 covers 15 residues. For the CDR3, the DNA is TGTGCCAGCAGCTGGTCCGGGAACGGGAACACTGAAGCTTTCTTT. Encoded protein: CASSWSGNGNTEAFF.

The rearrangement uses TRBV27 and TRBJ1-4, with no clear D. V dropped 3 bases and J dropped 6 bases, with 11 bases sitting between them. The CDR3 length is 14 residues. Germline V lookup: CDR1 MNHEY, CDR2 SMNVEV (reference sequence). The CDR3 loop reads CASSFGRGYEKLFF. The CDR3 nucleotides read TGTGCCAGCAGTTTCGGTCGGGGTTATGAAAAACTGTTTTTT.

The chain uses TRBV9 and TRBJ1-5; 7 bases line up with TRBD1. Germline V gene sequence: CDR1 SGDLS, CDR2 YYNGEE. V lost 4 bases and J lost 5; bases outside the gene matches: 6. The CDR3 extends over 14 amino acids. CDR3 protein: CASSLGQFHQPQHF. Written as DNA, the CDR3 is TGTGCCAGCAGCCTGGGACAGTTTCATCAGCCCCAGCATTTT.

In its sample, this clone was seen once. The chain is built from TRBV5-1 and TRBJ1-5; no firm D call. Looked up from germline, CDR1 is SGHRS and CDR2 is YFSETQ. The V gene lost 0 bases and the J gene lost 5 bases, with 6 bases spanning the gap. The CDR3 sequence is 13 residues long. CDR3 amino acids: CASSLVSDQPQHF. Here the CDR3 DNA reads TGCGCCAGCAGCTTGGTTTCAGATCAGCCCCAGCATTTT.

In DNA form, the CDR3 reads TGTGCCAGCAGTGCGACTGGCGGTAGGACCCAGTACTTC. Translating it yields CASSATGGRTQYF. The chain combines TRBV2 with TRBJ2-5; D unresolved. Trimming pared 4 bases from V and 7 bases from J, leaving 13 bases between. Germline lookup yields CDR1 SNHLY and CDR2 FYNNEI. The CDR3 is 13 amino acids.

The rearrangement links TRBV7-9 to TRBJ2-1; D gene uncertain. Germline CDR1 reads SEHNR; CDR2 reads FQNEAQ (reference sequence). Trimming stripped 0 bases from V and 9 bases from J, with 3 bases between. The CDR3 has 11 amino acids. The CDR3: CASSLAREQFF. The DNA of the CDR3 is TGTGCCAGCAGCTTAGCTCGTGAGCAGTTCTTC.